This is a list of T cell receptor beta chains from one sample in a study of T cells in Graves' hyperthyroidism and ophthalmopathy. TCRdb re-analysed the multiplex PCR reads in MiXCR, keeping a single row per CDR3 protein. Seen here are a few hundred thousand distinct CDR3 sequences, around 16% observed once, and the top ten hold about 7%. Input material: blood. The receptors stem from a woman younger than 45 with Graves' hyperthyroidism. Both conserved end residues are part of each CDR3.

j_gene: TRBJ2-7; v_gene: TRBV12-3/TRBV12-4; CDR3aa: CASSFRDRAVEQYF
j_gene: TRBJ1-2; v_gene: TRBV27; CDR3aa: CASSQRPGQIEWMTQPNYGYTF
j_gene: TRBJ2-1; v_gene: TRBV13; CDR3aa: CASSEGGDNEQFF
j_gene: TRBJ2-5; v_gene: TRBV11-1; CDR3aa: CASGTSGFIETQYF
j_gene: TRBJ2-5; v_gene: TRBV7-9; CDR3aa: CASSFPGQGFVDF
j_gene: TRBJ1-6; v_gene: TRBV4-1; CDR3aa: CASSQEGRGGYNSPLHF
j_gene: TRBJ2-7; v_gene: TRBV30; CDR3aa: CAWSFQGTGARLNMHEQYF
j_gene: TRBJ2-7; v_gene: TRBV6-1; CDR3aa: CASSESRQGAPYEQYF
j_gene: TRBJ2-5; v_gene: TRBV20-1; CDR3aa: CSAYVDGGTQYF
j_gene: TRBJ1-2; v_gene: TRBV29-1; CDR3aa: CSVEPPGQLFGYTF
j_gene: TRBJ1-6; v_gene: TRBV2; CDR3aa: CASSVVDSNSPLHF
j_gene: TRBJ1-1; v_gene: TRBV30; CDR3aa: CAWRGGQASILNTEAFF
j_gene: TRBJ1-5; v_gene: TRBV2; CDR3aa: CASSEARRLNQPQHF
j_gene: TRBJ2-7; v_gene: TRBV7-2; CDR3aa: CASSLDSYSYEQYF
j_gene: TRBJ2-6; v_gene: TRBV28; CDR3aa: CASSFISSGANVLTF
j_gene: TRBJ1-3; v_gene: TRBV2; CDR3aa: CASSGGQTSGNTIYF
j_gene: TRBJ2-1; v_gene: TRBV2; CDR3aa: CAGEFSGEYNEQFF
j_gene: TRBJ2-2; v_gene: TRBV6-1; CDR3aa: CASSDTGFGELFF
j_gene: TRBJ2-4; v_gene: TRBV6-1; CDR3aa: CASKTGTIQYF
j_gene: TRBJ1-1; v_gene: TRBV20-1; CDR3aa: CSAKDLGTAEAFF
j_gene: TRBJ1-6; v_gene: TRBV6-1; CDR3aa: CASSTTYGRNSPLHF
j_gene: TRBJ2-7; v_gene: TRBV7-2; CDR3aa: CASSLPQNYEQYF
j_gene: TRBJ2-5; v_gene: TRBV5-8; CDR3aa: CASSNDRGGQETQYF
j_gene: TRBJ2-1; v_gene: TRBV20-1; CDR3aa: CSARDHGTSGTNEQFF
j_gene: TRBJ2-7; v_gene: TRBV7-2; CDR3aa: CASSLDSMGLEQYF
j_gene: TRBJ2-3; v_gene: TRBV6-4; CDR3aa: CASSDSRVFDTDTQYF
j_gene: TRBJ2-7; v_gene: TRBV28; CDR3aa: CASSLFRTSGRAGEQYF
j_gene: TRBJ2-7; v_gene: TRBV5-1; CDR3aa: CASSGRTGKVASYEQYF
j_gene: TRBJ2-7; v_gene: TRBV7-6; CDR3aa: CASSLAPRQGSYEQYF
j_gene: TRBJ2-7; v_gene: TRBV20-1; CDR3aa: CSARALLQGMYEQYF
j_gene: TRBJ2-1; v_gene: TRBV6-5; CDR3aa: CASSYSKSALGLDEQFF
j_gene: TRBJ2-2; v_gene: TRBV3-1; CDR3aa: CASSRVGGSTGELFF
j_gene: TRBJ1-3; v_gene: TRBV12-3/TRBV12-4; CDR3aa: CASKSGPGNTIYF
j_gene: TRBJ2-6; v_gene: TRBV24-1; CDR3aa: CATSDSTGSGANVLTF
j_gene: TRBJ1-4; v_gene: TRBV30; CDR3aa: CAWSVRGMNEKLFF
j_gene: TRBJ2-7; v_gene: TRBV6-1; CDR3aa: CASSESGTGHFSYEQYF
j_gene: TRBJ1-4; v_gene: TRBV12-3/TRBV12-4; CDR3aa: CASSSGGGPTVKKLFF
j_gene: TRBJ2-1; v_gene: TRBV7-6; CDR3aa: CASSNGQYNEQFF
j_gene: TRBJ2-3; v_gene: TRBV7-3; CDR3aa: CASSELGSLKLGGSTDTQYF
j_gene: TRBJ2-1; v_gene: TRBV24-1; CDR3aa: CATSDPSIAGGNEQFF
j_gene: TRBJ2-3; v_gene: TRBV20-1; CDR3aa: CSASIADTQYF
j_gene: TRBJ2-1; v_gene: TRBV7-9; CDR3aa: CASSADGGFF
j_gene: TRBJ1-1; v_gene: TRBV7-3; CDR3aa: CASSFSASTEAFF